Sequencing of this T cell receptor (beta chain) was carried out in a study of control samples from healthy donors and cancer patients. This clone was seen a handful of times. J was trimmed by 5 bases and V by 5 bases; bases with no gene match: 8. From germline, CDR1 is MDHEN and CDR2 SYDVKM. CDR3 length: 14 residues. The table came from immunoSEQ multiplex PCR; TCRdb's copy has only in-frame clones and leaves some out. The data hold some 140,000 clones, with about 94% observed a single time. This TCR was sampled from a man aged 35-49 years in good health. Sequenced: blood. The chain couples TRBV28 to TRBJ1-1; 7 nucleotides match TRBD1. The DNA of the CDR3 is TGTGCCAGCAGTCCAGCAGGCAGGGGGACTGAAGCTTTCTTT. This gives the protein CASSPAGRGTEAFF.